The clone carrying this TCR beta chain was seen a handful of times. CDR1 SNHLY and CDR2 FYNNEI come from the germline V gene. The CDR3 covers 13 residues. Trimming took 4 bases from V and 9 from J; bases not matched to a gene: 8. The sample belongs to a study of blood T cells in healthy people across ages. The second PCR ran about 7 to 12 cycles with a sample-barcoded 5' primer and J-beta primers. One entry per CDR3 protein, called by TCRdb with MiXCR from the 5' RACE reads. The sample shows 1.5 million to 2 million distinct CDR3 sequences, about 30% of them seen only once. The specimen was blood. The rearrangement links TRBV2 to TRBJ1-2, with 7 bases aligning to TRBD1. This clonotype was obtained from a woman in her 30s in good health. The CDR3 here is CASSVGQANSYTF. The CDR3 DNA is TGTGCCAGCAGTGTTGGACAGGCCAATAGCTACACCTTC. Combining the CDR3 with reference TRBV2 and TRBJ1-2 gives the whole variable domain EPEVTQTPSHQVTQMGQEVILRCVPISNHLYFYWYRQILGQKVEFLVSFYNNEISEKSEIFDDQFSVERPDGSNFTLKIRSTKLEDSAMYFCASSVGQANSYTFGSGTRLTVV.